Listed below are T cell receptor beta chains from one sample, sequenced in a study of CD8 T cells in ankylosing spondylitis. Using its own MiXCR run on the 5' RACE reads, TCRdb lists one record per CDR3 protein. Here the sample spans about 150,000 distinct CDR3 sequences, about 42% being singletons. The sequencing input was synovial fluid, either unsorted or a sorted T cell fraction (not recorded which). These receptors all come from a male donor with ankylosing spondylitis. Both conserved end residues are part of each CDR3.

cdr3_aa: CASSGFAGNYGYTF; cdr3_length: 14; j_call: TRBJ1-2; v_call: TRBV27
cdr3_aa: CASSYGTGMRPGVLYSNQPQHF; cdr3_length: 22; j_call: TRBJ1-5; v_call: TRBV7-2
cdr3_aa: CASSLSLYISGNTIYF; cdr3_length: 16; j_call: TRBJ1-3; v_call: TRBV7-9
cdr3_aa: CASSSLASDEQFF; cdr3_length: 13; j_call: TRBJ2-1; v_call: TRBV11-2
cdr3_aa: CASSLAQGQGNSNQPQHF; cdr3_length: 18; j_call: TRBJ1-5; v_call: TRBV12-3/TRBV12-4
cdr3_aa: CSARAGGTYEQYF; cdr3_length: 13; j_call: TRBJ2-7; v_call: TRBV20-1
cdr3_aa: CASSLYALRTIYF; cdr3_length: 13; j_call: TRBJ1-3; v_call: TRBV7-9
cdr3_aa: CASSSPRTSGDAPDTQYF; cdr3_length: 18; j_call: TRBJ2-3; v_call: TRBV11-1
cdr3_aa: CASSQAASSYNEQFF; cdr3_length: 15; j_call: TRBJ2-1; v_call: TRBV4-2
cdr3_aa: CASSYSGASGGRTDTQYF; cdr3_length: 18; j_call: TRBJ2-3; v_call: TRBV6-2/TRBV6-3
cdr3_aa: CSARWQGKSPLHF; cdr3_length: 13; j_call: TRBJ1-6; v_call: TRBV20-1
cdr3_aa: CASSYWAANQPQHF; cdr3_length: 14; j_call: TRBJ1-5; v_call: TRBV6-2/TRBV6-3
cdr3_aa: CASSLTGIFSAPYEQYF; cdr3_length: 17; j_call: TRBJ2-7; v_call: TRBV12-3/TRBV12-4
cdr3_aa: CASGGFSSYNEQFF; cdr3_length: 14; j_call: TRBJ2-1; v_call: TRBV2
cdr3_aa: CAISESDGLAEETQYF; cdr3_length: 16; j_call: TRBJ2-5; v_call: TRBV10-3
cdr3_aa: CASSRGGLGNQPQHF; cdr3_length: 15; j_call: TRBJ1-5; v_call: TRBV11-2